A selection of T cell receptor beta chains follows, all from one sample in a study of cytomegalovirus exposure and HLA in healthy donors. TCRdb's copy holds only in-frame clones and misses some; the assay was immunoSEQ multiplex PCR. The sample has roughly 51,000 clones; the top ten hold approximately 10%. The sample taken for sequencing was PBMCs. These receptors all come from a woman between 50 and 59 years old in good health and CMV-seropositive. The CDR3 runs from the conserved cysteine through the conserved F or W. D genes are given only for firm matches.

TRBD2 | TRBJ2-5 | TRBV6-5 | TGTGCCAGCAGTCAAACTAGCGGGGGGGCAGAGACCCAGTACTTC | CASSQTSGGAETQYF
TRBD1 | TRBJ1-2 | TRBV5-4 | TGTGCCAGCAGCCCGCGGGACCTCCGGGACAGCACCGGTAGGGATGGCTACACCTTC | CASSPRDLRDSTGRDGYTF
NA | TRBJ2-7 | TRBV28 | TGTGCCAGCAGCCCGGGAGGGGACAGCGATTACTACGAGCAGTACTTC | CASSPGGDSDYYEQYF
NA | TRBJ1-1 | TRBV28 | TGTGCCAGCAGCAACGAGTTGAACACTGAAGCTTTCTTT | CASSNELNTEAFF
TRBD1 | TRBJ2-7 | TRBV30 | TGTGCCTGGAGATGGGGACAGGTTACCTACGAGCAGTACTTC | CAWRWGQVTYEQYF
TRBD1 | TRBJ1-1 | TRBV4-3 | TGCGCCAGCAGCCAAACAGGGGTTACTGAAGCTTTCTTT | CASSQTGVTEAFF
NA | TRBJ2-3 | TRBV27 | TGTGCCAGCAGTTTAACGGGTGGAGATACGCAGTATTTT | CASSLTGGDTQYF
NA | TRBJ1-5 | TRBV30 | TGTGCCTGGAGTGTACGGGGGGATCAGCCCCAGCATTTT | CAWSVRGDQPQHF
TRBD2 | TRBJ2-7 | TRBV6-5 | TGTGCCAGCAGGCCGGGACTAGCGAGGACCTACGAGCAGTACTTC | CASRPGLARTYEQYF
TRBD2 | TRBJ2-5 | TRBV7-9 | TGTGCCAGCAAAGCGGGAGGGCTTCAAGAGACCCAGTACTTC | CASKAGGLQETQYF
NA | TRBJ2-3 | TRBV10-3 | TGTGCCATCAGTGAGGCAAGCGGAGGGGGCACAGATACGCAGTATTTT | CAISEASGGGTDTQYF
NA | TRBJ2-1 | TRBV4-1 | TGCGCCAGCAGCCCTCTTTGGGGTGGGGGGGCTGGGAATGAGCAGTTCTTC | CASSPLWGGGAGNEQFF
TRBD2 | TRBJ2-1 | TRBV18 | TGTGCCAGCTCACCAACGTGGGAGGGCCAGAATGAGCAGTTCTTC | CASSPTWEGQNEQFF
NA | TRBJ2-1 | TRBV9 | TGTGCCAGCAGCGTAGGAGAGCGATCCTACAATGAGCAGTTCTTC | CASSVGERSYNEQFF
TRBD1 | TRBJ2-6 | TRBV4-1 | TGCGCCAGCAGGGACGCCCCCGGGACAGGCTCCCCCAACGTCCTGACTTTC | CASRDAPGTGSPNVLTF
NA | TRBJ1-2 | TRBV6-5 | TGTGCCAGCAGATATGGGGGCAGGTCAAGTGATGGCTACACCTTC | CASRYGGRSSDGYTF
NA | TRBJ1-5 | TRBV28 | TGTGCCAGCAGTTTATCCGTGTGGCCCCAGCATTTT | CASSLSVWPQHF
TRBD2 | TRBJ2-1 | TRBV28 | TGTGCCAGCAGTCGCCTAGCGGGAGGGCCCAATGAGCAGTTCTTC | CASSRLAGGPNEQFF
NA | TRBJ2-1 | TRBV5-1 | TGCGCCAGCAGCTTCTTTCAGGCCAGCTCCTACAATGAGCAGTTCTTC | CASSFFQASSYNEQFF
NA | TRBJ2-2 | TRBV11-2 | TGTGCCAGCAGCTTATCTGGCGGAGCAAACACCGGGGAGCTGTTTTTT | CASSLSGGANTGELFF
NA | TRBJ1-4 | TRBV6-5 | TGTGCCAGCAGTTACGATCGGGCCGGGGAGAAACTGTTTTTT | CASSYDRAGEKLFF
NA | TRBJ2-7 | TRBV7-2 | TGTGCCAGCAGCCCACCGGGGGGCGCCTACTACGAGCAGTACTTC | CASSPPGGAYYEQYF
TRBD2 | TRBJ2-1 | TRBV6-1 | TGTGCCAGCAGTCCAAGCGGGGAGACTTATGGGCAGTTCTTC | CASSPSGETYGQFF
TRBD1 | TRBJ2-1 | TRBV15 | TGTGCCACCAGCAGGTCGGGGACAGGGGAGAATGAGCAGTTCTTC | CATSRSGTGENEQFF
TRBD2 | TRBJ2-5 | TRBV5-6 | TGTGCCAGCAGCTACAAAGTACTAGCGGGGGCACAAGAGACCCAGTACTTC | CASSYKVLAGAQETQYF
TRBD2 | TRBJ2-7 | TRBV5-4 | TGTGCCAGCAGCCCCTGGACTAGCGGGAGGGCCTTCTACGAGCAGTACTTC | CASSPWTSGRAFYEQYF
NA | TRBJ1-5 | TRBV28 | TGTGCCAGCAGTTTGGTGCGGAATCAGCCCCAGCATTTT | CASSLVRNQPQHF
TRBD1 | TRBJ2-7 | TRBV5-4 | TGTGCCAGCAGCTCGGGACAGAGCTACGAGCAGTACTTC | CASSSGQSYEQYF
NA | TRBJ1-2 | TRBV5-6 | TGTGCCAGCAGCTTCGGGGGTTTGAGCTATGGCTACACCTTC | CASSFGGLSYGYTF
NA | TRBJ2-7 | TRBV5-1 | TGCGCCAGCAGCCTCACGGGAGAGGGGTCCTACGAGCAGTACTTC | CASSLTGEGSYEQYF
NA | TRBJ2-1 | TRBV7-9 | TGTGCCAGCACCCAACTAGCAGGTGGGAGTAATGAGCAGTTCTTC | CASTQLAGGSNEQFF
TRBD1 | TRBJ1-1 | TRBV18 | TGTGCCAGCTCACTAACGGGACAGGGGAGTGCTGAAGCTTTCTTT | CASSLTGQGSAEAFF
NA | TRBJ2-5 | TRBV5-6 | TGTGCCAGCAGCTTGGCCGTTCAAGAGACCCAGTACTTC | CASSLAVQETQYF
TRBD1 | TRBJ2-7 | TRBV6-5 | TGTGCCAGCAGCCGGGACAGGGGTTCCTACGAGCAGTACTTC | CASSRDRGSYEQYF
TRBD1 | TRBJ1-1 | TRBV18 | TGTGCCAGCTCACCAAGGGACAGGGGTTTCGTCACTGAAGCTTTCTTT | CASSPRDRGFVTEAFF
NA | TRBJ2-1 | TRBV27 | TGTGCCAGCAGCGCAGGCCTATGGCAGTTCTTC | CASSAGLWQFF
NA | TRBJ1-5 | TRBV4-1 | TGCGCCAGCAGCCAAGACTCAACGCCAGGATCCTTTCCCCAGCATTTT | CASSQDSTPGSFPQHF
NA | TRBJ2-3 | TRBV7-9 | TGTGCCAGCAGTCTACTCGTCAGCACAGATACGCAGTATTTT | CASSLLVSTDTQYF
TRBD2 | TRBJ2-5 | TRBV7-2 | TGTGCCAGCAGCTTAGGACTAGCGGGAAACCAAGAGACCCAGTACTTC | CASSLGLAGNQETQYF
TRBD1 | TRBJ2-1 | TRBV18 | TGTGCCAGCTCACCCAGGACAGGGCCAGATAGTGGGCAGTTCTTC | CASSPRTGPDSGQFF
NA | TRBJ2-6 | TRBV7-6 | TGTGCCAGCAGCACCCCCGGCTCTGGGGCCAACGTCCTGACTTTC | CASSTPGSGANVLTF
NA | TRBJ1-5 | TRBV6-5 | TGTGCCAGCAGCCTCGTTATCGGGCAGCCCCAGCATTTT | CASSLVIGQPQHF
NA | TRBJ2-5 | TRBV18 | TGTGCCAGCTCACTACCCGGGTCTACAACCCAGTACTTC | CASSLPGSTTQYF
NA | TRBJ2-1 | TRBV7-3 | TGTGCCAGCAGCTTAACGTCGGGTGGCAATGAGCAGTTCTTC | CASSLTSGGNEQFF
TRBD1 | TRBJ1-1 | TRBV5-1 | TGCGCCAGCAGCGCCGGGACAGTGTTAGGCACTGAAGCTTTCTTT | CASSAGTVLGTEAFF
NA | TRBJ2-6 | TRBV16 | TGTGCCAGCAGCCAATTTCCAGTGTCTGGGGCCAACGTCCTGACTTTC | CASSQFPVSGANVLTF
NA | TRBJ1-5 | TRBV6-6 | TGTGCCAGCACTCAAGGGGTTACGAGCAATCAGCCCCAGCATTTT | CASTQGVTSNQPQHF
TRBD2 | TRBJ2-5 | TRBV12-5 | TGTGCTAGTGGGGGGACTAGCGGGGGCCACGGAGGGACCCAGTACTTC | CASGGTSGGHGGTQYF
NA | TRBJ1-2 | TRBV18 | TGTGCCAGCTCACCGCTTATCCCCAGCGCGGGGTGCACCTTC | CASSPLIPSAGCTF
NA | TRBJ1-2 | TRBV5-5 | TGTGCCAGCAGCGCCGACTTCGACTATGGCTACACCTTC | CASSADFDYGYTF
NA | TRBJ1-6 | TRBV10-2 | TGCGCCAGCAGTGAGTCGGGAGGGTATAATTCACCCCTCCACTTT | CASSESGGYNSPLHF
TRBD1 | TRBJ1-2 | TRBV5-4 | TGTGCCAGCAGCTTGGGGGGCAGGGGGAGCTATGGCTACACCTTC | CASSLGGRGSYGYTF
TRBD1 | TRBJ2-2 | TRBV7-3 | TGTGCCAGCAGCACCGGACAGGGCCCAGGGGAGCTGTTTTTT | CASSTGQGPGELFF